The present T cell receptor (beta chain) was sequenced within a study of T-cell reconstitution after alpha-beta-depleted transplantation in children. Study results and limitations: Reported findings indicate that, about two months after transplant, alpha-beta T cells came from several hundred expanded clones, which were derived from non-depleted graft cells.

Library preparation (for TCRbeta) was performed with unique molecular identifiers. TCRdb redid the calling of the PCR reads with MiXCR, one entry per CDR3 protein. The sample consists of about 510,000 distinct CDR3 sequences, about an eighth of them appearing once. This clonotype came up many times. The antigen is not known. V gave up 4 bases and J gave up 0 bases, with 12 bases separating them. Germline CDR1 is SGHVS and CDR2 is FQNEAQ. This CDR3 has 15 amino acids. The source material was PBMCs, mostly from graft donor cells, sampled 180 days after TCRalphabeta/CD19-depleted stem cell transplant. The J gene is TRBJ2-5, the V gene TRBV7-8; D gene uncertain. The TCR comes from a female patient aged 2-15 years who had a stem cell transplant for aplastic anemia, so the T cells may come from the graft donor. This CDR3 reads CASSSGRTDQETQYF. The DNA of the CDR3 is TGTGCCAGCAGCTCAGGTAGGACGGACCAAGAGACCCAGTACTTC.